The next 25 T cell receptor beta chains were all read from a single sample in a study of cytomegalovirus exposure and HLA in healthy donors. PCR was performed using 60 Vbeta and 13 Jbeta primers. Profiling relied on immunoSEQ multiplex PCR, and the TCRdb table lists in-frame clones only, not all of them. This specimen shows roughly 120,000 clones; the ten leading clones hold 1%. The specimen sequenced was PBMCs. Source of these receptors: a man aged 18 to 30 in good health and CMV-seronegative.

The gene calls are TRBV27 and TRBJ2-1, with D perhaps TRBD2 (6 bases). This CDR3 has 14 residues. Looked up from germline, CDR1 is MNHEY and CDR2 is SMNVEV (reference sequence). V was pared by 3 bases and J by 5 bases, with 11 bases between. CDR3 bases: TGTGCCAGCAGTTTGAAGCGGGCCGACAATGAGCAGTTCTTC. Its protein is CASSLKRADNEQFF.

This chain connects TRBV30 to TRBJ1-4; 9 bases line up with TRBD1. CDR1 is GTSNPN, CDR2 SVGIG, per germline (reference sequence). J lost 7 bases, V lost 5 bases, and 5 bases had no gene match. The CDR3 runs to 13 residues. Written as DNA, the CDR3 is TGTGCCTGGTCCCGGGACAGGGCTGAAAAACTGTTTTTT. Translated: CAWSRDRAEKLFF.

The chain recombines TRBV28 with TRBJ1-4, with D tentatively TRBD1 (6 bases). V lost 7 bases and J lost 8, with 17 bases in between. CDR1 is MDHEN and CDR2 is SYDVKM in the germline V gene. The length of the CDR3 is 14 residues. This CDR3 reads CASKFRGGNEKLFF. The CDR3 coding sequence is TGTGCCAGCAAGTTTAGGGGGGGTAACGAAAAACTGTTTTTT.

The chain employs TRBV6-5 and TRBJ2-2, with 9 bases aligning to TRBD1. The ends lost 5 bases at V and 6 bases at J; junction bases unmatched: 7. The CDR3 has 15 amino acids. Germline lookup yields CDR1 MNHEY and CDR2 SVGAGI. CDR3 sequence reads: CASSIDRGFPGELFF. CDR3 in DNA: TGTGCCAGCAGTATTGACAGGGGGTTTCCCGGGGAGCTGTTTTTT.

The chain recombines TRBV15 with TRBJ2-7, with a tentative D call TRBD1 (6 bases). This CDR3 contains 17 residues. With 0 bases removed from V and 0 bases from J, the gap between germline ends came to 15 bases. The germline gives CDR1 LNHNV, CDR2 YYDKDF (reference sequence). The CDR3 DNA follows: TGTGCCACCAGCAGAGATTCCCGGACAGACCTCTCCTACGAGCAGTACTTC. This encodes CATSRDSRTDLSYEQYF.

J is TRBJ2-2 and V is TRBV18; weak D call: TRBD2 (5 bases). This CDR3 has 16 residues. Trimming took 1 base from V and 0 from J, leaving 9 bases between them. Looked up from germline, CDR1 is KGHSH and CDR2 is LQKENI. The CDR3 protein is CASSPLAGANTGELFF. In DNA, the CDR3 is TGTGCCAGCTCACCACTCGCCGGGGCGAACACCGGGGAGCTGTTTTTT.

V usage is TRBV11-3 and J usage is TRBJ2-2, with a tentative D call TRBD2 (6 bases). CDR1 is SGHNT, CDR2 YENEEA, per germline. There are 15 residues in the CDR3. Trimming shortened V by 4 bases and J by 4 bases, and 13 bases separated the two germline ends. The CDR3 loop is CASSWGGESTGELFF. The CDR3 coding sequence is TGTGCCAGCAGCTGGGGCGGGGAAAGCACCGGGGAGCTGTTTTTT.

The chain employs TRBV21-1 and TRBJ2-5; TRBD1 reflects the table's D call only, with no check against the DNA. TRBV21-1 is an annotated pseudogene. This CDR3 has 15 amino acids. For the CDR3, the DNA is TGTGCCAGCAGCAAAACGGGGACAAAATTGGAGACCCAGTACTTC. Amino acids: CASSKTGTKLETQYF.

The chain joins TRBV7-9 to TRBJ1-3, with 7 bases fitting TRBD1. The CDR3 runs 16 residues. Losses at the gene ends were 1 base for V and 2 bases for J; bases not matched to a gene: 5. Germline CDR1 SEHNR, CDR2 FQNEAQ (reference sequence). The CDR3 spells CASSLVDRVAGNTIYF. For the CDR3, the DNA is TGTGCCAGCAGCTTAGTCGACAGGGTGGCTGGAAACACCATATATTTT.

The rearrangement uses TRBV27 and TRBJ2-5, with D perhaps TRBD2 (5 bases). The DNA end is a closer match to TRBJ2-7, so the J assignment may be wrong. Germline V CDR1 and CDR2: MNHEY, SMNVEV (reference sequence). CDR3 length: 14 amino acids. In nucleotides, the CDR3 is TGTGCCAGCAGTTCAAATAGCGCCCCGCGCGAGCAGTACTTC. Its protein product is CASSSNSAPREQYF.

DNA for the CDR3: TGTGCCACCAGCAGAGATCTAGGGGAAGAGCAGTTCTTC. It specifies CATSRDLGEEQFF. This sequence joins TRBV15 and TRBJ2-1; D may be TRBD1 (5 bases). From germline, CDR1 is LNHNV and CDR2 YYDKDF (reference sequence). The V and J ends lost 0 bases and 10 bases respectively, with 10 bases between them. This CDR3 contains 13 residues. Full variable domain (remainder filled in from reference TRBV15 and TRBJ2-1): DAMVIQNPRYQVTQFGKPVTLSCSQTLNHNVMYWYQQKSSQAPKLLFHYYDKDFNNEADTPDNFQSRRPNTSFCFLDIRSPGLGDTAMYLCATSRDLGEEQFFGPGTRLTVL.

The V and J genes are TRBV7-9 and TRBJ2-2; weak D call: TRBD2 (5 bases). The CDR3 extends over 16 amino acids. Per the germline V gene, CDR1 is SEHNR and CDR2 is FQNEAQ (reference sequence). The V end lost 4 bases, the J end lost 1 base, and 13 bases lay between the germline ends. The CDR3 here is CASSYPRDWNTGELFF. The CDR3 nucleotides are TGTGCCAGCAGCTATCCCCGGGATTGGAACACCGGGGAGCTGTTTTTT.

The gene calls are TRBV5-1 and TRBJ2-7; D possibly corresponds to TRBD1 (6 bases). With 2 bases removed from V and 2 bases from J, the gap between germline ends came to 11 bases. The germline CDR1 and CDR2 sequences are SGHRS and YFSETQ. The CDR3 loop spans 14 amino acids. The CDR3 region has the DNA TGCGCCAGCAGCTTCGCGGACAGAGCCTACGAGCAGTACTTC. This gives the protein CASSFADRAYEQYF.

V and J are TRBV6-6 and TRBJ1-5; no definite D call. CDR3 length equals 13 residues. Germline loops: CDR1 MNHNY, CDR2 SVGAGI (reference sequence). V lost 8 bases, J lost 3 bases, and 11 bases lay in between. CDR3 coding DNA: TGTGCCAGCCGGGAGGGTCCCAATCAGCCCCAGCATTTT. The encoded protein is CASREGPNQPQHF.

V gene TRBV6-5 combines with J gene TRBJ1-6; D remains unclear. Trimming removed 8 bases at V and 7 bases at J, with 12 bases between. CDR3 size: 13 residues. CDR1 MNHEY and CDR2 SVGAGI come from the germline V gene. The CDR3 DNA is TGTGCCAGCGGTTCCCCTTCGAATTCACCCCTCCACTTT. This translates into CASGSPSNSPLHF.

The V gene is TRBV29-1, the J gene TRBJ2-7; 7 bases are a match to TRBD1. The CDR3 extends over 13 amino acids. Germline V gene lookup returns CDR1 SQVTM and CDR2 ANQGSEA. The ends lost 6 bases at V and 3 bases at J; junction bases unmatched: 8. In DNA form, the CDR3 reads TGCAGCGTCGCCGAGCGACAGGGCTACGAGCAGTACTTC. Translation gives CSVAERQGYEQYF.

This chain uses TRBV4-2 with TRBJ1-5, with a weak D call TRBD1 (6 bases). The ends were cut back, 2 bases at V and 3 bases at J, with 11 bases in the middle. The CDR3 length is 15 residues. Germline CDR1 LGHNA, CDR2 YNFKEQ. The CDR3 DNA sequence: TGTGCCAGCAGCCAACTAACAGGGAACAATCAGCCCCAGCATTTT. The encoded protein is CASSQLTGNNQPQHF.

The chain carries TRBV29-1 and TRBJ2-3; 11 bases align to TRBD2. Germline V lookup: CDR1 SQVTM, CDR2 ANQGSEA. The V and J ends lost 2 bases and 3 bases, in that order; junction bases with no gene match: 1. The CDR3 has 14 residues. CDR3 sequence: CSVETSGRTDTQYF. The CDR3 nucleotides read TGCAGCGTTGAAACTAGCGGGAGAACAGATACGCAGTATTTT.

The chain combines TRBV7-9 with TRBJ2-1; 8 nucleotides align to TRBD2. The CDR3 spans 15 residues. Germline CDR1 is SEHNR and CDR2 is FQNEAQ (reference sequence). Trimming removed 7 bases from V and 8 bases from J; junction bases left unmatched: 13. CDR3 in amino acids: CASTSGLTAGDEQFF. The CDR3 DNA is TGTGCCAGCACCTCTGGGTTGACAGCGGGGGATGAGCAGTTCTTC. The entire variable domain, with the rest obtained from reference TRBV7-9 and TRBJ2-1, is as follows: DTGVSQNPRHKITKRGQNVTFRCDPISEHNRLYWYRQTLGQGPEFLTYFQNEAQLEKSRLLSDRFSAERPKGSFSTLEIQRTEQGDSAMYLCASTSGLTAGDEQFFGPGTRLTVL.

The chain recombines TRBV4-2 with TRBJ2-1; perhaps TRBD1 as D (5 bases). From germline, CDR1 is LGHNA and CDR2 YNFKEQ. V was cut by 5 bases and J by 6 bases, with 14 bases left in between. The CDR3 is 14 amino acids. The CDR3 region has the DNA TGTGCCAGCAGCTCGTTAAGGGGTTCCAATGAGCAGTTCTTC. The encoded protein is CASSSLRGSNEQFF.

The rearrangement links TRBV4-1 to TRBJ2-5; possible D gene TRBD2, 5 bases. CDR3 length equals 14 residues. Germline V gene sequence: CDR1 MGHRA, CDR2 YSYEKL. Trimming cost V 5 bases and J 5 bases, with 15 bases left between them. The CDR3, as DNA: TGCGCCAGCAGCGGAAGTCGGGAATGGGAGACCCAGTACTTC. As protein: CASSGSREWETQYF.

With respect to this clone: One end of the junction fails to match germline, which may point to a read error. The rearrangement joins TRBV30 to TRBJ2-3; D might be TRBD2 (6 bases). Per germline, CDR1 GTSNPN and CDR2 SVGIG (reference sequence). This CDR3 is built from 15 residues. In DNA, the CDR3 is TGTGCCGGGAGTGAGGGTAGCGGTGTTCTCAATACGCAGTATTTT. Translation gives CAGSEGSGVLNTQYF.

This chain connects TRBV11-2 to TRBJ2-7, with D unclear. V was shortened by 5 bases and J by 12 bases, with 14 bases between the two germline ends. Germline loops: CDR1 SGHAT, CDR2 FQNNGV. There are 11 residues in the CDR3. CDR3 nucleotides: TGTGCCAGCAGCGGAGAGAAGAGGCCGTACTTC. Translated: CASSGEKRPYF.

The rearrangement uses TRBV19 and TRBJ2-5; D call uncertain. Trimming cost V 9 bases and J 5 bases, with 13 bases left between them. This CDR3 region has 12 residues. Germline V gives CDR1 LNHDA, CDR2 SQIVND (reference sequence). The CDR3 loop is CASGATSETQYF. The CDR3 DNA reads as TGTGCCAGCGGTGCTACTTCCGAGACCCAGTACTTC.

This sequence joins TRBV30 and TRBJ1-2, with 8 bases lining up with TRBD1. Trimming removed 1 base from V and 0 bases from J; junction bases left unmatched: 10. Germline values: CDR1 GTSNPN, CDR2 SVGIG (reference sequence). The CDR3 covers 17 residues. The CDR3 coding sequence is TGTGCCTGGAGTGGGTTGGGGACAGGTAATCCTAACTATGGCTACACCTTC. Amino acid sequence: CAWSGLGTGNPNYGYTF.